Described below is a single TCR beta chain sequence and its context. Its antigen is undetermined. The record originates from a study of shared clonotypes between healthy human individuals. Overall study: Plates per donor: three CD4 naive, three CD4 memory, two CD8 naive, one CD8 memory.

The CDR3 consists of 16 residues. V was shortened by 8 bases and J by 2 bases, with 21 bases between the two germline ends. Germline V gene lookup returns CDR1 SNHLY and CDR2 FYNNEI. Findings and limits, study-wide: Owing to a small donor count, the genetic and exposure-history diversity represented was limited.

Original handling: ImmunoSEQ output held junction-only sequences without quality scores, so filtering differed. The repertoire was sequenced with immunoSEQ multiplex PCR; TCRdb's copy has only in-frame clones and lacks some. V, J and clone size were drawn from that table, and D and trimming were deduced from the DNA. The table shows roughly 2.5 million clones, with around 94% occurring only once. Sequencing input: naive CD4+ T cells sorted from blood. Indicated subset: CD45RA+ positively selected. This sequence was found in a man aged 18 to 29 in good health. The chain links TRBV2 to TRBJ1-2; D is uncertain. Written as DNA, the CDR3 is TGTGCCAGCGACTCTGATCGCGGATGGGCGAACTATGGCTACACCTTC. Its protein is CASDSDRGWANYGYTF.